A selection of T cell receptor beta chains follows, all from one sample in a study of vaccination and CD4 T cells after COVID-19. MiXCR, applied by TCRdb to the PCR reads, yields one record per CDR3 protein. The sample has roughly 18,000 distinct CDR3 sequences; roughly 50% are singletons. These receptors' antigens are unknown. Source material: CD4+ T cells from blood, cultured in vitro. These receptors were obtained from a human donor who had recovered from COVID-19. The conserved cysteine and the conserved F or W are not part of the CDR3 here. Where a row states a size, it is once, few, many or the class of an expanded clone; other rows omit it.

v_call	j_call	clone_size	cdr3_aa
TRBV7-6	TRBJ2-7	-	ASSPSPTGWYEQY
TRBV7-3	TRBJ2-5	-	ASSFGGGEETQY
TRBV27	TRBJ2-6	-	ASSQSPIHSGANVLT
TRBV4-2	TRBJ1-2	-	ASSPSPNTNYGYT
TRBV19	TRBJ1-6	-	ASNTNAGNSPLH
TRBV5-4	TRBJ2-5	-	ASSFTGEETQY
TRBV19	TRBJ1-2	-	ASTLTGTYGYT
TRBV7-3	TRBJ1-2	-	ASSLTGQDPKGYT
TRBV20-1	TRBJ1-6	few	SASLDGGRPLH
TRBV6-1	TRBJ1-2	-	ASYTFGQGGYGYT
TRBV2	TRBJ2-5	-	ASSVAEETQY
TRBV7-3	TRBJ2-2	-	ASSLGKGTGELF
TRBV19	TRBJ1-6	few	ASSFKGTNSPLH
TRBV23-1	TRBJ2-3	-	ASTLRGQTTDTQY
TRBV30	TRBJ1-6	few	AWSVSGLHSPLH
TRBV6-1	TRBJ1-5	few	ASLRDSNQPQH
TRBV7-2	TRBJ2-5	-	ASSSRQGGFGQETQY
TRBV7-9	TRBJ1-1	-	ASSSRADGPEAF
TRBV5-1	TRBJ2-2	-	ASSLTGEQELF
TRBV4-3	TRBJ1-2	-	ASSQVRDLNYGYT
TRBV9	TRBJ1-2	-	ASSVGRLESTNYGYT
TRBV5-4	TRBJ2-7	-	ASSLAGAEQY
TRBV7-2	TRBJ2-1	-	ASSVGQGAFEQF
TRBV12-3/TRBV12-4	TRBJ2-5	-	ASSTYREQETQY
TRBV21-1	TRBJ1-2	-	ASSLRQAPTVGYT
TRBV20-1	TRBJ1-1	few	SARSGSTEAF
TRBV5-1	TRBJ1-1	-	ASSLLFGQGIKNTEAF
TRBV7-8	TRBJ1-2	few	ASSFNIGVYGYT
TRBV27	TRBJ1-1	-	ASSLYGGPLGTEAF
TRBV6-1	TRBJ2-5	-	ASSENARRSQY
TRBV5-8	TRBJ2-5	-	ASRARDTFQETQY
TRBV24-1	TRBJ1-1	few	ATGASRGGAWGLNTEAF
TRBV20-1	TRBJ2-5	-	SARDRLGAETQY
TRBV20-1	TRBJ2-1	-	SASGGNGQF
TRBV11-2	TRBJ1-6	once	ASRLGGAGSPLH
TRBV20-1	TRBJ1-1	few	SASAGAILEAF
TRBV19	TRBJ1-3	-	ASSISGVPGNTIY
TRBV28	TRBJ1-6	-	ASSLEGPWRRSPLH
TRBV7-9	TRBJ2-2	-	ASSLEGSGELF
TRBV20-1	TRBJ1-2	-	SAIRDRDYGYT
TRBV7-9	TRBJ2-5	-	ASSLERLAGAETQY
TRBV19	TRBJ2-2	-	ASSKRWGHVNTGELF
TRBV7-2	TRBJ2-6	-	ASSLAGLAGGYGANVLT
TRBV6-1	TRBJ1-2	-	ASSGHREGGYT
TRBV18	TRBJ1-1	-	ASSPLQNEAF
TRBV6-1	TRBJ2-1	-	ASRPWTSVNYNEQF
TRBV20-1	TRBJ1-5	-	SALDRGLDQPQH
TRBV2	TRBJ2-5	-	ASSEGWTEETQY